One sample yielded the 22 T cell receptor beta chains listed below, sequenced in a study of cytomegalovirus exposure and HLA in healthy donors. PCR primers comprised 60 Vbeta and 13 Jbeta primers. Sequencing was performed with immunoSEQ multiplex PCR; in TCRdb, only in-frame clones are kept and a portion is missing. The table lists about 120,000 clones, around 74% of them singletons. Sequencing used PBMCs. The receptors were sampled from a man in his sixties in good health and CMV-seropositive.

CDR3 DNA: TGTGCCAGCAGTGAAAGACAGGGGAATGAAAAACTGTTTTTT. Amino acids: CASSERQGNEKLFF. The V and J genes are TRBV2 and TRBJ1-4; TRBD1 matches at 8 bases. CDR1 SNHLY and CDR2 FYNNEI come from the germline V gene. The CDR3 extends over 14 amino acids. V trimming: 2 bases; J trimming: 5 bases; junction bases outside the gene matches: 1.

The V gene is TRBV7-9, the J gene TRBJ2-3; D possibly corresponds to TRBD1 (5 bases). Germline values: CDR1 SEHNR, CDR2 FQNEAQ (reference sequence). The CDR3 contains 14 residues. V was trimmed by 2 bases and J by 2 bases, leaving 8 bases between them. This chain's CDR3 is CASSLSTVTDTQYF. In nucleotides, the CDR3 is TGTGCCAGCAGCTTATCGACAGTCACAGATACGCAGTATTTT.

The chain joins TRBV6-5 to TRBJ2-4; D is possibly TRBD1 (6 bases). The CDR3 extends over 13 amino acids. CDR1 MNHEY and CDR2 SVGAGI come from the germline V gene. V shed 4 bases and J shed 6 bases, with 10 bases lying between them. The CDR3 sequence: CASSFRGGNIQYF. The CDR3 DNA is TGTGCCAGCAGTTTCAGGGGTGGAAACATTCAGTACTTC.

This clone has more than one count but fewer than ten. This chain uses TRBV27 with TRBJ2-1, with 11 bases fitting TRBD2. Trimming at V came to 4 bases and at J to 8 bases, leaving 13 bases not matched to a gene. CDR1 is MNHEY and CDR2 is SMNVEV in the germline V gene (reference sequence). The CDR3 sequence is 17 residues long. The CDR3 DNA sequence: TGTGCCAGCAGTTCATACTTGCCTAGCGGGAGGTCCCATGAGCAGTTCTTC. The encoded protein is CASSSYLPSGRSHEQFF.

This chain links TRBV18 with TRBJ1-5; D may be TRBD1 (5 bases). Germline CDR1 KGHSH, CDR2 LQKENI. Trimming took off 4 bases at V and 3 bases at J, with 13 bases between the two ends. This CDR3 contains 15 residues. In DNA form, the CDR3 reads TGTGCCAGCTCACGCACAGGAGGGGACAATCAGCCCCAGCATTTT. This gives the protein CASSRTGGDNQPQHF.

The rearrangement uses TRBV6-4 and TRBJ2-6; D remains unclear. Trimming removed 8 bases from V and 3 bases from J, with 8 bases in between. Germline V gene data show CDR1 as MRHNA and CDR2 as SNTAGT. The CDR3 has 13 residues. The CDR3 sequence: CASGSGGANVLTF. CDR3 nucleotides: TGTGCCAGCGGCTCGGGTGGGGCCAACGTCCTGACTTTC.

This clone was seen just once. V and J are TRBV6-1 and TRBJ2-1; a possible D gene is TRBD1 (5 bases). Germline V gene lookup returns CDR1 MNHNS and CDR2 SASEGT. The V end was cut by 7 bases, the J end by 0 bases, with 13 bases between. The CDR3 is 15 amino acids. This CDR3 reads CASTTGIGSYNEQFF. The CDR3 nucleotides are TGTGCCAGCACCACAGGTATCGGCTCCTACAATGAGCAGTTCTTC.

The V gene is TRBV18, the J gene TRBJ1-1; 7 nucleotides match TRBD1. Germline V gene sequence: CDR1 KGHSH, CDR2 LQKENI. The CDR3 is 14 amino acids. Losses at the gene ends were 6 bases for V and 5 bases for J; bases not matched to a gene: 9. The CDR3 region is CASSPNRGRTEAFF. The CDR3 DNA reads as TGTGCCAGCTCCCCCAACAGGGGACGGACTGAAGCTTTCTTT.

In its sample, this clone was seen once. The genes are TRBV5-6 and TRBJ1-2; no definite D call. CDR1 is SGHDT and CDR2 is YYEEEE in the germline V gene. Trimming removed 0 bases from V and 2 bases from J, with 11 bases in between. The CDR3 length is 15 residues. CDR3 in DNA: TGTGCCAGCAGCTTGGCAGGCAGACAAAACTATGGCTACACCTTC. Translating gives CASSLAGRQNYGYTF. The variable domain in full, with the rest retrieved from reference TRBV5-6 and TRBJ1-2, is DAGVTQSPTHLIKTRGQQVTLRCSPKSGHDTVSWYQQALGQGPQFIFQYYEEEERQRGNFPDRFSGHQFPNYSSELNVNALLLGDSALYLCASSLAGRQNYGYTFGSGTRLTVV.

This rearrangement joins TRBV5-5 to TRBJ2-7, with D possibly matching TRBD2 (6 bases). Trimming stripped 4 bases from V and 3 bases from J, with 14 bases between. The CDR3 loop spans 14 amino acids. Germline V gives CDR1 SGHKS, CDR2 YYEKEE (reference sequence). The CDR3: CASSPVSGVYEQYF. In DNA, the CDR3 is TGTGCCAGCAGCCCAGTCTCGGGAGTCTACGAGCAGTACTTC. Combining the CDR3 with reference TRBV5-5 and TRBJ2-7 gives the whole variable domain DAGVTQSPTHLIKTRGQQVTLRCSPISGHKSVSWYQQVLGQGPQFIFQYYEKEERGRGNFPDRFSARQFPNYSSELNVNALLLGDSALYLCASSPVSGVYEQYFGPGTRLTVT.

J is TRBJ2-3 and V is TRBV4-2; D gene ambiguous. This CDR3 is built from 16 residues. The germline V gene encodes CDR1 LGHNA and CDR2 YNFKEQ. V was trimmed by 0 bases and J by 1 base, leaving 11 bases between them. The CDR3 DNA is TGTGCCAGCAGCCAAGAGGTGGAGTACCGCACAGATACGCAGTATTTT. Translation: CASSQEVEYRTDTQYF.

This chain joins TRBV13 and TRBJ2-1, with no clear D. The CDR3 is 14 amino acids. Per the germline V gene, CDR1 is PRHDT and CDR2 is FYEKMQ (reference sequence). Between the trimmed V and J ends, which lost 3 bases and 2 bases, there was a span of 8 bases. The DNA for the CDR3 is TGTGCCAGCAGCTTTAACCGGGCCTACAATGAGCAGTTCTTC. This sequence encodes CASSFNRAYNEQFF.

This clone was counted once. The chain uses TRBV6-1 and TRBJ1-2; 7 bases agree with TRBD1. The V gene's germline CDR1 is MNHNS and CDR2 SASEGT. V was clipped by 6 bases and J by 0 bases; unmatched bases: 7. This CDR3 contains 15 residues. The CDR3, as DNA: TGTGCCAGCAGCGGACAGGCTTTAGCTAACTATGGCTACACCTTC. It translates to CASSGQALANYGYTF.

This clone was found once. The chain links TRBV7-2 to TRBJ2-3; D gene ambiguous. Trimming cost V 6 bases and J 2 bases, with 9 bases left between them. CDR3 length: 13 amino acids. Per germline, CDR1 SGHTA and CDR2 FQGNSA. CDR3 in DNA: TGTGCCAGCAGACAACAGATCACAGATACGCAGTATTTT. Its translation: CASRQQITDTQYF.

The chain has TRBV4-1 and TRBJ2-2, with D possibly matching TRBD2 (5 bases). The CDR3 is made up of 16 amino acids. The V gene lost 0 bases and the J gene lost 8 bases, with 16 bases spanning the gap. Germline V gene sequence: CDR1 MGHRA, CDR2 YSYEKL. In nucleotides, the CDR3 is TGCGCCAGCAGCCAAGATGGTGGAGGCTACTTGGGGGAGCTGTTTTTT. Translation gives CASSQDGGGYLGELFF.

The chain carries TRBV6-5 and TRBJ1-5, with 9 nucleotides matching TRBD1. Germline V lookup: CDR1 MNHEY, CDR2 SVGAGI. The CDR3 has 14 amino acids. J was trimmed by 6 bases and V by 6 bases; bases with no gene match: 6. The CDR3: CASRGQGFSQPQHF. The CDR3 DNA follows: TGTGCCAGCAGGGGACAGGGTTTCTCTCAGCCCCAGCATTTT.

The V and J genes are TRBV4-2 and TRBJ2-7; D is perhaps TRBD1 (6 bases). The V end lost 0 bases, the J end lost 6 bases, and 15 bases lay between the germline ends. Germline lookup yields CDR1 LGHNA and CDR2 YNFKEQ. The CDR3 runs 15 residues. DNA of the CDR3: TGTGCCAGCAGCCAAGAGGGCACAGGGAAACGCGAGCAGTACTTC. Translating it yields CASSQEGTGKREQYF.

V usage is TRBV6-1 and J usage is TRBJ1-1; 12 positions match TRBD1. The junction had 2 bases not matched to a gene; V was cut back by 2 bases and J by 4 bases. This CDR3 spans 15 amino acids. The V gene's germline CDR1 is MNHNS and CDR2 SASEGT. The DNA for the CDR3 is TGTGCCAGCAGTGAACTGGGACAGGGGGCCACTGAAGCTTTCTTT. It codes for CASSELGQGATEAFF.

This clone was seen a single time. Here the CDR3 reads CASSLGGLAGYNEQFF. The DNA for the CDR3 is TGTGCCAGCAGCTTGGGGGGGCTAGCTGGGTACAATGAGCAGTTCTTC. The rearrangement links TRBV5-4 to TRBJ2-1; tentative D call: TRBD1 (6 bases). V was cut by 0 bases and J by 4 bases, with 14 bases left in between. Germline CDR1 SGHNT, CDR2 YYREEE (reference sequence). The CDR3 length is 16 residues.

The gene calls are TRBV7-8 and TRBJ2-5; 7 positions match TRBD2. TRBJ2-7 explains the end of the DNA better; the J call may be wrong. CDR3 length: 15 residues. Germline CDR1 reads SGHVS; CDR2 reads FQNEAQ. In DNA, the CDR3 is TGTGCCAGCAGCCTACTTCGGACTAGCTCCTACGAGCAGTACTTC. Translation gives CASSLLRTSSYEQYF.

The chain recombines TRBV10-1 with TRBJ1-6, with 10 bases matching TRBD1. V gave up 7 bases and J gave up 0 bases; unmatched junction bases: 9. The CDR3 covers 18 residues. In germline, CDR1 is WNHNN, CDR2 SYGVQD (reference sequence). CDR3 bases: TGCGCCAGCATTTCCGGGACAGGGGCTTTCTCCTATAATTCACCCCTCCACTTT. The encoded protein is CASISGTGAFSYNSPLHF.

The chain links TRBV5-1 to TRBJ2-3, with 9 nucleotides matching TRBD1. Trimming took 4 bases from V and 5 from J; bases not matched to a gene: 8. Germline CDR1 reads SGHRS; CDR2 reads YFSETQ. This CDR3 contains 15 residues. The CDR3 protein is CASSLPGQGEDTQYF. The CDR3, as DNA: TGCGCCAGCAGCCTCCCGGGACAGGGTGAAGATACGCAGTATTTT.